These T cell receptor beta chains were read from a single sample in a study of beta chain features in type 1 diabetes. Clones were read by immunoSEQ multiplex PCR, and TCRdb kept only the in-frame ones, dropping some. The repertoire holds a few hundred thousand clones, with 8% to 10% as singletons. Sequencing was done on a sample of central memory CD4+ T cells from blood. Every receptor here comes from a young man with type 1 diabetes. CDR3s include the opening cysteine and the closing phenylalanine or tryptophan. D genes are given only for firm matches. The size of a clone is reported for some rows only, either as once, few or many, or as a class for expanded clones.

CASVVDRGYEQYF	TGTGCCAGCGTAGTAGACAGGGGCTACGAGCAGTACTTC	few	TRBJ2-7	TRBD1	TRBV6-1
CASSSPNREEQYF	TGTGCCAGCAGCTCACCCAACAGGGAGGAGCAGTACTTC	many	TRBJ2-7	-	TRBV7-2
CASSYGTSGRAGEQYF	TGTGCCAGCAGCTATGGGACTAGCGGGAGGGCCGGCGAGCAGTACTTC	few	TRBJ2-7	TRBD2	TRBV5-4
CASSYGTGDLYEQYF	TGTGCCAGCAGCTACGGGACAGGGGATCTCTACGAGCAGTACTTC	-	TRBJ2-7	TRBD1	TRBV5-8
CASSSVPGQGQAFF	TGCGCCAGCAGCTCCGTCCCGGGACAGGGCCAAGCTTTCTTT	-	TRBJ1-1	TRBD1	TRBV5-1
CASSVQGNYNEQFF	TGTGCCAGCAGCGTACAGGGTAACTACAATGAGCAGTTCTTC	-	TRBJ2-1	-	TRBV9
CASSYSTGEQNIQYF	TGTGCCAGCAGTTACTCGACAGGTGAACAAAACATTCAGTACTTC	few	TRBJ2-4	-	TRBV6-6
CASSFGLGIYEQFF	TGTGCCAGCAGCTTCGGACTAGGTATCTATGAGCAGTTCTTC	-	TRBJ2-1	TRBD2	TRBV5-6
CASSQDRGEAKNIQYF	TGCGCCAGCAGCCAGGACAGGGGAGAAGCCAAAAACATTCAGTACTTC	few	TRBJ2-4	TRBD1	TRBV4-3
CASTYEGNSYEQYF	TGTGCCAGTACTTATGAGGGAAATTCCTACGAGCAGTACTTC	-	TRBJ2-7	-	TRBV6-1
CASSLTATLAGGLGHEQYF	TGTGCCAGCAGCTTAACCGCGACTCTAGCGGGAGGGCTCGGCCACGAGCAGTACTTC	-	TRBJ2-7	TRBD2	TRBV13
CASSYPGQGTNEQYF	TGTGCCAGCAGCTACCCGGGACAGGGTACCAACGAGCAGTACTTC	few	TRBJ2-7	TRBD1	TRBV11-2
CASSPSPGGDYGYTF	TGTGCCAGCAGCCCTAGTCCGGGTGGGGACTATGGCTACACCTTC	few	TRBJ1-2	-	TRBV7-2
CASRGGYSYEQYF	TGTGCCAGCAGAGGAGGGTATTCCTACGAGCAGTACTTC	-	TRBJ2-7	-	TRBV28
CASSPRGTQYF	TGTGCCAGCAGCCCTAGGGGGACCCAGTACTTC	many	TRBJ2-5	-	TRBV2
CASSSNYGYTF	TGTGCCAGCAGTTCAAACTATGGCTACACCTTC	-	TRBJ1-2	-	TRBV28
CASSPRARQETQYF	TGTGCCAGCAGCCCCCGTGCCAGACAAGAGACCCAGTACTTC	once	TRBJ2-5	-	TRBV7-2
CASSLAPLAGGEEQFF	TGCGCCAGCAGCTTGGCGCCCCTAGCGGGAGGGGAGGAGCAGTTCTTC	few	TRBJ2-1	TRBD2	TRBV5-1
CASSLGGFNHNEQFF	TGTGCCAGCAGCTTGGGTGGGTTCAACCACAATGAGCAGTTCTTC	-	TRBJ2-1	-	TRBV5-6
CASSLPRRLGTGELFF	TGTGCCAGCAGCTTACCCAGAAGGTTGGGCACCGGGGAGCTGTTTTTT	-	TRBJ2-2	-	TRBV7-8
CASSPRHGGNIQYF	TGTGCCAGCAGCCCTCGACACGGTGGAAACATTCAGTACTTC	few	TRBJ2-4	-	TRBV7-3
CASKRGPDTEAFF	TGTGCCAGCAAGAGAGGGCCTGACACTGAAGCTTTCTTT	-	TRBJ1-1	-	TRBV2
CASSLHQNTEAFF	TGTGCCAGCAGCTTACATCAGAACACTGAAGCTTTCTTT	-	TRBJ1-1	-	TRBV7-3
CASSPGPYGYTF	TGTGCCAGCAGCCCGGGTCCCTATGGCTACACCTTC	-	TRBJ1-2	-	TRBV5-6
CASSGGVQETQYF	TGTGCCAGCAGCGGAGGGGTTCAAGAGACCCAGTACTTC	few	TRBJ2-5	-	TRBV9
CASSSNTEAFF	TGTGCCAGCAGCTCAAACACTGAAGCTTTCTTT	few	TRBJ1-1	-	TRBV7-2
CASSFGQGLSEQFF	TGTGCCAGCAGCTTTGGACAGGGCCTTTCTGAGCAGTTCTTC	-	TRBJ2-1	TRBD1	TRBV11-3
CASRGQAQETQYF	TGTGCCAGCAGGGGACAGGCACAAGAGACCCAGTACTTC	many	TRBJ2-5	TRBD1	TRBV28
CASHRTSGGELFF	TGTGCCAGCCACCGGACTAGCGGCGGGGAGCTGTTTTTT	few	TRBJ2-2	TRBD2	TRBV9
CASSSGGAAGGIWADTQYF	TGCGCCAGCAGCTCCGGGGGGGCAGCGGGAGGGATTTGGGCAGATACGCAGTATTTT	-	TRBJ2-3	TRBD2	TRBV4-1
CASSPTRAQSSYEQYF	TGTGCCAGCAGCCCGACCCGAGCCCAAAGCTCCTACGAGCAGTACTTC	-	TRBJ2-7	-	TRBV13
CASSVGDEQYF	TGTGCCAGCAGCGTAGGCGACGAGCAGTACTTC	few	TRBJ2-7	-	TRBV9
CASSLSGGRGNEQFF	TGTGCCAGCTCATTATCCGGGGGCAGGGGGAATGAGCAGTTCTTC	-	TRBJ2-1	-	TRBV2
CASSPGTYDQETQYF	TGTGCCAGCAGCCCAGGGACATACGACCAAGAGACCCAGTACTTC	many	TRBJ2-5	-	TRBV11-2
CATGTSEETQYF	TGTGCCACCGGGACTAGCGAAGAGACCCAGTACTTC	few	TRBJ2-5	TRBD2	TRBV6-1